The subject of this entry is one T cell receptor beta chain. This entry is derived from a study of cytomegalovirus exposure and HLA in healthy donors. The primer mix had 60 Vbeta and 13 Jbeta primers. Profiling relied on immunoSEQ multiplex PCR, and the TCRdb table lists in-frame clones only, not all of them. The sample yields approximately 240,000 clones, about 80% seen once. Germline V gene data show CDR1 as KGHSH and CDR2 as LQKENI. Trimming left V 1 base short and J 4 bases short, with 13 bases between. The length of the CDR3 is 15 residues. This receptor was identified in a woman in her 40s in good health and CMV-seronegative. What was sequenced was PBMCs. The chain recombines TRBV18 with TRBJ2-5; tentative D call: TRBD2 (6 bases). CDR3 region: CASSPLADTRETQYF. CDR3 bases: TGTGCCAGCTCACCACTAGCGGATACGAGAGAGACCCAGTACTTC. The full variable domain, its missing parts supplied by reference TRBV18 and TRBJ2-5, is NAGVMQNPRHLVRRRGQEARLRCSPMKGHSHVYWYRQLPEEGLKFMVYLQKENIIDESGMPKERFSAEFPKEGPSILRIQQVVRGDSAAYFCASSPLADTRETQYFGPGTRLLVL.